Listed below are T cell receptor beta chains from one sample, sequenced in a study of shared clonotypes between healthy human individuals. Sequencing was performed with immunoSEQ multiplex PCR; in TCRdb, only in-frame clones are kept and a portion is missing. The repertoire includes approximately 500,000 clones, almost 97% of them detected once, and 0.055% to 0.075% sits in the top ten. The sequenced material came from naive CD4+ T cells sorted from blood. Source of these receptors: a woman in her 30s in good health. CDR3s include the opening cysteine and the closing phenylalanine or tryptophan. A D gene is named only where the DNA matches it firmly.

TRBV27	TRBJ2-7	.	CASQRRGSYEQYF	TGTGCCAGCCAGCGTCGCGGGTCATACGAGCAGTACTTC
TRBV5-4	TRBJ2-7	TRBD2	CASSAGRSREYEQYF	TGTGCCAGCAGCGCCGGCAGGTCGCGGGAGTACGAGCAGTACTTC
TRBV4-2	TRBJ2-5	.	CASSQGWSENQETQYF	TGTGCCAGCAGCCAAGGTTGGTCGGAGAACCAAGAGACCCAGTACTTC
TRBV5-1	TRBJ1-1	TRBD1	CASSGTGGAEAFF	TGCGCCAGCAGCGGGACAGGGGGAGCTGAAGCTTTCTTT
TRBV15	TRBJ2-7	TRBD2	CATSRERDYHYEQYF	TGTGCCACCAGCAGAGAACGGGACTACCACTACGAGCAGTACTTC
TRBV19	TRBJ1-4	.	CASSIPAGGAREKLFF	TGTGCCAGTAGTATCCCGGCCGGGGGGGCTCGAGAAAAACTGTTTTTT
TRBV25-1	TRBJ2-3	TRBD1	CASRGQNTDTQYF	TGTGCCAGCAGGGGACAGAACACAGATACGCAGTATTTT
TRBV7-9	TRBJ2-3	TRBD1	CASSSRARPGTDDTDTQYF	TGTGCCAGCAGCTCCCGGGCACGGCCCGGGACAGACGACACAGATACGCAGTATTTT
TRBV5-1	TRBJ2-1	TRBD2	CASSFDLAGAVREQFF	TGCGCCAGCAGCTTTGACCTAGCGGGAGCAGTGAGGGAGCAGTTCTTC
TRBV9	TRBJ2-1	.	CASSALGGYNEQFF	TGTGCCAGCAGCGCCCTTGGGGGCTACAATGAGCAGTTCTTC
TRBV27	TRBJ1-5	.	CASSFSGDQPQHF	TGTGCCAGCAGTTTTTCGGGGGACCAGCCCCAGCATTTT
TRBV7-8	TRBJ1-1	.	CASIGLNTEAFF	TGTGCCAGCATTGGTTTGAACACTGAAGCTTTCTTT
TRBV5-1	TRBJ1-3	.	CASRLDSSGNTIYF	TGCGCCAGCAGGCTAGACAGCTCTGGAAACACCATATATTTT
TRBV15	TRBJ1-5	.	CATSREGHNSNQPQHF	TGTGCCACCAGCAGAGAGGGACATAACTCGAATCAGCCCCAGCATTTT
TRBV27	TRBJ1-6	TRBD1	CASRQQGRSPLHF	TGTGCCAGCAGACAACAGGGGAGGTCACCCCTCCACTTT